These T cell receptor beta chains were read from a single sample in a study of blood T cell repertoires in COVID-19. TCRdb's copy holds only in-frame clones and misses some; the assay was immunoSEQ multiplex PCR. The data show 25,000 to 35,000 clones, with about four fifths seen just once and roughly 43% held by the top ten. Input material: peripheral blood. The receptors shown here come from a woman of 80 years or more with acute or convalescent COVID-19. Both conserved end residues are part of each CDR3. Each record gives: CDR3 protein, CDR3 DNA, V gene, clone size, J gene, D gene. A D gene is named only where the DNA matches it firmly. The size of a clone is reported for some rows only, either as once, few or many, or as a class for expanded clones.

CDR3aa: CSVEGLGEETQYF; CDR3nt: TGCAGCGTTGAAGGACTAGGAGAGGAGACCCAGTACTTC; v_gene: TRBV29-1; abundance: once; j_gene: TRBJ2-5; d_gene: .
CDR3aa: CASSTTGNRLSNQPQHF; CDR3nt: TGTGCCAGTAGTACAACAGGGAATCGACTGAGCAATCAGCCCCAGCATTTT; v_gene: TRBV19; abundance: .; j_gene: TRBJ1-5; d_gene: .
CDR3aa: CATSRETSGGGTDTQYF; CDR3nt: TGTGCCACCAGCAGAGAAACTAGCGGGGGGGGCACAGATACGCAGTATTTT; v_gene: TRBV15; abundance: .; j_gene: TRBJ2-3; d_gene: TRBD2
CDR3aa: CASPVTPTGEQYF; CDR3nt: TGTGCCAGCCCAGTGACGCCGACGGGTGAGCAGTACTTC; v_gene: TRBV6-5; abundance: .; j_gene: TRBJ2-7; d_gene: .
CDR3aa: CASSGGLAGASQQYF; CDR3nt: TGTGCCAGCAGCGGGGGACTAGCGGGAGCGTCCCAGCAGTACTTC; v_gene: TRBV5-5; abundance: .; j_gene: TRBJ2-7; d_gene: TRBD2
CDR3aa: CASSIELRVKNNQPQHF; CDR3nt: TGTGCCAGTAGTATAGAGCTCCGCGTGAAGAACAATCAGCCCCAGCATTTT; v_gene: TRBV19; abundance: .; j_gene: TRBJ1-5; d_gene: .
CDR3aa: CAISAPGQGEAFF; CDR3nt: TGTGCCATCAGCGCTCCGGGACAGGGAGAAGCTTTCTTT; v_gene: TRBV10-3; abundance: .; j_gene: TRBJ1-1; d_gene: TRBD1
CDR3aa: CATIGLRNTGELFF; CDR3nt: TGTGCTACGATTGGGCTACGGAACACCGGGGAGCTGTTTTTT; v_gene: TRBV6-5; abundance: .; j_gene: TRBJ2-2; d_gene: .
CDR3aa: CASSLSGTGGQETQYF; CDR3nt: TGTGCCAGCAGCTTAAGCGGGACAGGGGGGCAAGAGACCCAGTACTTC; v_gene: TRBV7-2; abundance: .; j_gene: TRBJ2-5; d_gene: TRBD1
CDR3aa: CSAKQNYGYTF; CDR3nt: TGCAGTGCTAAACAGAACTATGGCTACACCTTC; v_gene: TRBV20-1; abundance: .; j_gene: TRBJ1-2; d_gene: .
CDR3aa: CAWSPQGPVGAFF; CDR3nt: TGTGCCTGGAGTCCACAGGGCCCCGTGGGAGCTTTCTTT; v_gene: TRBV30; abundance: .; j_gene: TRBJ1-1; d_gene: .
CDR3aa: CASSLGPRTEKLFF; CDR3nt: TGCGCCAGCAGCTTGGGGCCTAGGACAGAAAAACTGTTTTTT; v_gene: TRBV5-1; abundance: many; j_gene: TRBJ1-4; d_gene: .
CDR3aa: CASTIDRANTEAFF; CDR3nt: TGTGCCAGCACAATCGACAGGGCAAACACTGAAGCTTTCTTT; v_gene: TRBV2; abundance: few; j_gene: TRBJ1-1; d_gene: TRBD1
CDR3aa: CASIPRLAPEAFF; CDR3nt: TGTGCCAGCATCCCGAGGTTGGCACCTGAAGCTTTCTTT; v_gene: TRBV2; abundance: few; j_gene: TRBJ1-1; d_gene: .